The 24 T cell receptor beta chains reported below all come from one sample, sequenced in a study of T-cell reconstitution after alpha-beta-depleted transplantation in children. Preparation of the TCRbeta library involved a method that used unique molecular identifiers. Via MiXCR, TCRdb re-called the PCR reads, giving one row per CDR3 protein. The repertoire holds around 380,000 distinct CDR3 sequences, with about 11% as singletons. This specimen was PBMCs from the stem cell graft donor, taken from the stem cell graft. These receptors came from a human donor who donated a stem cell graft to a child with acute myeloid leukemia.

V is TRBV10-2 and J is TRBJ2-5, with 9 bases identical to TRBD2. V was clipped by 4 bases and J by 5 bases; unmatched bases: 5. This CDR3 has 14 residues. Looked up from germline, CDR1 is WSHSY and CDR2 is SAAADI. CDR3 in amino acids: CASSVLAGVETQYF. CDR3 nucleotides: TGCGCCAGCAGTGTTTTAGCGGGAGTCGAGACCCAGTACTTC.

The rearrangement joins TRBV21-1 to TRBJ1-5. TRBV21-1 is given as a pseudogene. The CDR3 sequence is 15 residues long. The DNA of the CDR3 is TGTGCCAGCAGCAACGAAGGCTCCAACAATCAGCCCCAGCATTTT. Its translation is CASSNEGSNNQPQHF.

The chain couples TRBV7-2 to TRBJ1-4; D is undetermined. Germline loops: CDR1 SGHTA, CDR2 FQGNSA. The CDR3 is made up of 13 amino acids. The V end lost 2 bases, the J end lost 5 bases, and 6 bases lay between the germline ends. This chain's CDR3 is CASSLWRNEKLFF. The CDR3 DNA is TGTGCCAGCAGCTTATGGAGGAATGAAAAACTGTTTTTT.

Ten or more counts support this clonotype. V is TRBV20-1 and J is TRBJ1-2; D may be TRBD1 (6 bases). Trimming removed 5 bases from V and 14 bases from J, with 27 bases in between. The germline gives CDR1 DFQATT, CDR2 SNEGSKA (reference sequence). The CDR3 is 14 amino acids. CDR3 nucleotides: TGCAGTGCTTGGGCGGGGGCGGGAATCAGGGACCCTACCTTC. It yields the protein CSAWAGAGIRDPTF.

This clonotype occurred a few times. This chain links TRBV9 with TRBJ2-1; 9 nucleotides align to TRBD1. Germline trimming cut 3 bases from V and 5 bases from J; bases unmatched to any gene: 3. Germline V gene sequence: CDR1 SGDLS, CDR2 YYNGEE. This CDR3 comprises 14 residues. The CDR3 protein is CASSAGTGHNEQFF. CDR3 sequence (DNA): TGTGCCAGCAGCGCCGGGACAGGGCACAATGAGCAGTTCTTC.

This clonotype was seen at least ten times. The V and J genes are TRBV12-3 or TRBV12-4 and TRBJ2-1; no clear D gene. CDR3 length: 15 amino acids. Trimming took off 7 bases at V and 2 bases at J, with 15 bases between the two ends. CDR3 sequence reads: CASTEEGWPYNEQFF. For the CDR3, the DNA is TGTGCCAGCACTGAGGAAGGGTGGCCCTACAATGAGCAGTTCTTC.

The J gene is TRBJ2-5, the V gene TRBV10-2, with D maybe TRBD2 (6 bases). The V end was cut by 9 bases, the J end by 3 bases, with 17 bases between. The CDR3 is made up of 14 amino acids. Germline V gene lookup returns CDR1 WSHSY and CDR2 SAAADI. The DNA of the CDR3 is TGCGCCAGTCACAAGGGAGGCAGGGAAGAGACCCAGTACTTC. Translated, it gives CASHKGGREETQYF.

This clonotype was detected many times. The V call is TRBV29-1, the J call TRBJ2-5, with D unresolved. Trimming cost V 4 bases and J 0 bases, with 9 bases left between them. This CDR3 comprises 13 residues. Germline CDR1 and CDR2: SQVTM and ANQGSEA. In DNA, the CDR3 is TGCAGCGTTGCACAGAGTTACCAAGAGACCCAGTACTTC. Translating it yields CSVAQSYQETQYF.

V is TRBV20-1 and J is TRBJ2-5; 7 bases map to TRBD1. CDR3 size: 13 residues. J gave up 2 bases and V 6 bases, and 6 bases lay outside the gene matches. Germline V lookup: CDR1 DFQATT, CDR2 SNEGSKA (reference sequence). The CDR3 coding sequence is TGCAGTGCCCTCACGGGACAGCAAGAGACCCAGTACTTC. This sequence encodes CSALTGQQETQYF.

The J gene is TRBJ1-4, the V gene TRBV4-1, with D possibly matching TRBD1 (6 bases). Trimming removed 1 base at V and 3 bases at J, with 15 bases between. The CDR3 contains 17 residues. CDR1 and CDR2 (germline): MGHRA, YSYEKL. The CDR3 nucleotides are TGCGCCAGCAGCCAAGCCTGGGGGGGGCCGGCTAATGAAAAACTGTTTTTT. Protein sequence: CASSQAWGGPANEKLFF.

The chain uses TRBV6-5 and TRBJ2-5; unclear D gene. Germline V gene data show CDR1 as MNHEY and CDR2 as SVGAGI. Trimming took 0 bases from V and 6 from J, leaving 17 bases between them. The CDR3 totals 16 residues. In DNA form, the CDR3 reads TGTGCCAGCAGTTACTCTGGTTTTCTTTTCGGGCAGACCCAGTACTTC. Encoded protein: CASSYSGFLFGQTQYF.

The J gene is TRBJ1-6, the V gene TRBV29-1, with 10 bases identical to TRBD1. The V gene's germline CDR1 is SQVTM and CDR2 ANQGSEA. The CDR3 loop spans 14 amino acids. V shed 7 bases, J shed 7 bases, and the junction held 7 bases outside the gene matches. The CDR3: CSAGTGDSNSPLHF. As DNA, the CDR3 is TGCAGCGCTGGGACAGGGGACTCAAATTCACCCCTCCACTTT.

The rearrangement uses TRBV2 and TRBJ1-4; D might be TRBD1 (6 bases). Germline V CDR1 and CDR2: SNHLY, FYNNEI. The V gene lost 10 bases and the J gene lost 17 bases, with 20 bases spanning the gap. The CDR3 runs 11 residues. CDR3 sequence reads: CATTIKTGAFF. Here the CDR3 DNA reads TGTGCCACCACTATAAAGACAGGAGCATTTTTT.

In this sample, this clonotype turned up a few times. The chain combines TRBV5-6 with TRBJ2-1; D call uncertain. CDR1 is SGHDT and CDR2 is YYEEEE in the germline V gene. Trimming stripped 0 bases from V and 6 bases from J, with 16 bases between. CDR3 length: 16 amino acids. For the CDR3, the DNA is TGTGCCAGCAGCTTGGTTCCCACCTCGGTTTTCAATGAGCAGTTCTTC. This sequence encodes CASSLVPTSVFNEQFF.

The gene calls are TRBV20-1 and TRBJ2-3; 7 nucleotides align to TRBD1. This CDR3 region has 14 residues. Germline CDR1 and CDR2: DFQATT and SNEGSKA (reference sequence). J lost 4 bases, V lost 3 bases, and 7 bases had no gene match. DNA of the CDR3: TGCAGTGCTAGTCGGAGAGGGGGCGCAGATACGCAGTATTTT. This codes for CSASRRGGADTQYF.

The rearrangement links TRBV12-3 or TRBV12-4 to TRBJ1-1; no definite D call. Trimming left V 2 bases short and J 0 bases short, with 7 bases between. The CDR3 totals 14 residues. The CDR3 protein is CASSLTDMNTEAFF. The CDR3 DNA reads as TGTGCCAGCAGTTTAACAGACATGAACACTGAAGCTTTCTTT.

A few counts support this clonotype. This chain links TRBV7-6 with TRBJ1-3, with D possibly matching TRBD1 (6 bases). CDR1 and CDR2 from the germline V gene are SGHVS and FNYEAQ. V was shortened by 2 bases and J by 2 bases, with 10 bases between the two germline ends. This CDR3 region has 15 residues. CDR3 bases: TGTGCCAGCAGCTTAAAAGGGGGGGCTGGAAACACCATATATTTT. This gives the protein CASSLKGGAGNTIYF.

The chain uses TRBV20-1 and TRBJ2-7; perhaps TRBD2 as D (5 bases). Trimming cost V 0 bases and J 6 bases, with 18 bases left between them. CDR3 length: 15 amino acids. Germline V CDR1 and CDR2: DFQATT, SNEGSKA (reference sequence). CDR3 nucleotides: TGCAGTGCTAGAGAGGGCGGGCCACACGACGGCGAGCAGTACTTC. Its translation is CSAREGGPHDGEQYF.

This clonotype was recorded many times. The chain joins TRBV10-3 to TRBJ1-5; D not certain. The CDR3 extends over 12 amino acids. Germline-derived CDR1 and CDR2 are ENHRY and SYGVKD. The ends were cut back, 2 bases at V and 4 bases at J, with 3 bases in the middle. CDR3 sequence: CAISEGNQPQHF. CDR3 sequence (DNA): TGTGCCATCAGTGAGGGGAATCAGCCCCAGCATTTT.

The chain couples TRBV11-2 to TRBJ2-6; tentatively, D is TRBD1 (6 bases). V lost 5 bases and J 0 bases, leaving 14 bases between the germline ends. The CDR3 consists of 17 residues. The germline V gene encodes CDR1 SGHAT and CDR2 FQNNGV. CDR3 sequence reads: CASSTYTGNSGANVLTF. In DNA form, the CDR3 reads TGTGCCAGCAGCACATACACAGGGAACTCTGGGGCCAACGTCCTGACTTTC.

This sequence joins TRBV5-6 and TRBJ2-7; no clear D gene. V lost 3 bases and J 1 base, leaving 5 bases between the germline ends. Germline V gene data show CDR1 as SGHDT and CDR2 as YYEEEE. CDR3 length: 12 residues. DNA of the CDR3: TGTGCCAGCAGCTATGGATCCTACGAGCAGTACGTC. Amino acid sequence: CASSYGSYEQYV.

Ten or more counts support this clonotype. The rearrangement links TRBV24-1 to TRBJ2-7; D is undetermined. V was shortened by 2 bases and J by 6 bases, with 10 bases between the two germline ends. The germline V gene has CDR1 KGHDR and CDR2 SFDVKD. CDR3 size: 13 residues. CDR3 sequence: CATSDSVGGEQYF. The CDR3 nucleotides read TGTGCCACCAGTGATTCTGTCGGCGGCGAGCAGTACTTC.

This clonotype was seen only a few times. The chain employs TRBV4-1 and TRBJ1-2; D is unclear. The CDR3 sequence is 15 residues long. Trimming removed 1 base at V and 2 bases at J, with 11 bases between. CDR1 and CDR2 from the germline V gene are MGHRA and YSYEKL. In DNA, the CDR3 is TGCGCCAGCAGCCAAGTATCGGCCCAGAACTATGGCTACACCTTC. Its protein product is CASSQVSAQNYGYTF.

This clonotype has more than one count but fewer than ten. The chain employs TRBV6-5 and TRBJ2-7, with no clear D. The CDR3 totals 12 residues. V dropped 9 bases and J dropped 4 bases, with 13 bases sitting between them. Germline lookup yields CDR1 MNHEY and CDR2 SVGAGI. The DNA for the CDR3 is TGTGCCAGGGTCCGGCCCAATTACGAGCAGTACGTC. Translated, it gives CARVRPNYEQYV.